These T cell receptor beta chains were read from a single sample in a study of chemoradiotherapy in HPV16-positive cancers. Clones were read by immunoSEQ multiplex PCR, and TCRdb kept only the in-frame ones, dropping some. This repertoire shows tens of thousands of clones, about 88% found once; its top ten account for 4% to 5%. Sequenced material: blood, taken from a patient who underwent chemoradiotherapy. The receptors were sampled from a human donor with HPV-associated anogenital cancer. The CDR3 runs from the conserved cysteine through the conserved F or W. The D gene is left open where the match is weak. Rows may omit the clone size; those that give it use once, few, many or a size class.

clone size	D gene	V gene	J gene	CDR3 protein	CDR3 DNA
few	TRBD1	TRBV6-1	TRBJ2-5	CASSGVFPLGQTQETQYF	TGTGCCAGCAGTGGAGTCTTTCCCCTGGGACAGACCCAAGAGACCCAGTACTTC
NA	TRBD1	TRBV7-6	TRBJ2-3	CASSSGGQGAQYF	TGTGCCAGCAGCTCCGGGGGACAGGGCGCGCAGTATTTT
NA	NA	TRBV5-5	TRBJ1-2	CASSQGLNYGYTF	TGTGCCAGCAGCCAGGGACTCAACTATGGCTACACCTTC
few	TRBD1	TRBV5-1	TRBJ2-3	CASSFETGMTDTQYF	TGCGCCAGCAGCTTCGAGACAGGGATGACAGATACGCAGTATTTT
NA	TRBD2	TRBV7-2	TRBJ2-2	CAGGAGPNTGELFF	TGTGCCGGGGGAGCGGGACCCAACACCGGGGAGCTGTTTTTT
NA	TRBD2	TRBV7-9	TRBJ2-1	CASSLYRTRPHEQFF	TGTGCCAGCAGCTTATACCGGACTAGGCCGCATGAGCAGTTCTTC
NA	TRBD1	TRBV7-9	TRBJ1-2	CASSPQSGGASYGYTF	TGTGCCAGCAGCCCTCAGTCAGGGGGCGCTTCCTATGGCTACACCTTC
NA	NA	TRBV20-1	TRBJ2-5	CSGLAETQYF	TGCAGTGGGCTAGCGGAGACCCAGTACTTC
NA	TRBD1	TRBV2	TRBJ2-1	CASSATGGYNEQFF	TGTGCCAGCAGTGCTACAGGGGGATACAATGAGCAGTTCTTC
NA	NA	TRBV5-1	TRBJ2-3	CASSLRKSDTQYF	TGCGCCAGCAGCTTGCGTAAGTCGGATACGCAGTATTTT
once	NA	TRBV7-9	TRBJ1-6	CASSIGQTVDSPLHF	TGTGCCAGCAGCATCGGACAGACCGTTGATTCACCCCTCCACTTT
few	NA	TRBV5-6	TRBJ1-4	CASSPNPGQREKLFF	TGTGCCAGCAGCCCGAATCCGGGACAAAGGGAAAAACTGTTTTTT
few	NA	TRBV10-2	TRBJ1-2	CASRHPDGYTF	TGCGCCAGCAGACACCCAGACGGCTACACCTTC
NA	NA	TRBV11-2	TRBJ2-7	CASSFKGDTPRDEQYF	TGTGCCAGCAGCTTTAAAGGGGACACTCCAAGAGACGAGCAGTACTTC
few	NA	TRBV7-6	TRBJ1-2	CASSLNTGYANYGYTF	TGTGCCAGCAGCTTAAATACAGGCTACGCTAACTATGGCTACACCTTC
NA	NA	TRBV15	TRBJ2-3	CATSLGTHITDTQYF	TGTGCCACCAGCCTCGGGACTCATATCACAGATACGCAGTATTTT
NA	NA	TRBV5-8	TRBJ1-6	CASSATGRTNSPLHF	TGTGCCAGCAGCGCAACGGGACGGACTAATTCACCCCTCCACTTT
NA	NA	TRBV29-1	TRBJ2-1	CSVDASTGTVNEQFF	TGCAGCGTTGATGCGTCCACCGGGACTGTCAATGAGCAGTTCTTC
NA	TRBD1	TRBV5-4	TRBJ1-1	CASSPPGQGLDTEAFF	TGTGCCAGCAGCCCCCCGGGACAGGGGCTGGACACTGAAGCTTTCTTT
NA	TRBD1	TRBV27	TRBJ1-6	CASSLRPGGNSPLHF	TGTGCCAGCAGTTTACGCCCAGGGGGGAATTCACCCCTCCACTTT
NA	TRBD1	TRBV19	TRBJ2-5	CASSIMGQAQETQYF	TGTGCCAGTAGTATAATGGGACAGGCCCAAGAGACCCAGTACTTC
NA	NA	TRBV5-1	TRBJ2-7	CASSSVGRAEQYF	TGCGCCAGCAGCTCGGTTGGCAGGGCAGAGCAGTACTTC
NA	NA	TRBV5-1	TRBJ2-1	CVSSLGGAYNEQFF	TGCGTCAGCAGCTTGGGCGGGGCCTACAATGAGCAGTTCTTC
NA	NA	TRBV11-2	TRBJ2-1	CASSLGTGWDEQFF	TGTGCCAGCAGCTTAGGAACAGGGTGGGATGAGCAGTTCTTC
NA	TRBD2	TRBV28	TRBJ2-1	CASRGPGLAGKAYEQFF	TGTGCCAGCAGAGGTCCGGGACTAGCGGGAAAGGCATATGAGCAGTTCTTC
NA	NA	TRBV6-1	TRBJ2-2	CASSLPMELFF	TGTGCCAGCAGTCTCCCCATGGAGCTGTTTTTT